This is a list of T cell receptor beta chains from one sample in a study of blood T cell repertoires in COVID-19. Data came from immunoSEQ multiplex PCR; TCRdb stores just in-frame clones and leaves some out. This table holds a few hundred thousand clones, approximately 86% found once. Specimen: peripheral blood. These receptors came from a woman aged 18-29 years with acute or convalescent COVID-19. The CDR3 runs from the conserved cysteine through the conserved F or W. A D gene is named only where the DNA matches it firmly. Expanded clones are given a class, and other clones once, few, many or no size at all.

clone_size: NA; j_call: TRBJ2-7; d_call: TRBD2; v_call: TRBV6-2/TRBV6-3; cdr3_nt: TGTGCCAGCAGCGCCGGGACTAGCCTGTTGGAGCAGTACTTC; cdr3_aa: CASSAGTSLLEQYF
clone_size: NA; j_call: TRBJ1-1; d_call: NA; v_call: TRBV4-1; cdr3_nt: TGCGCCAGCAGCCAGGAGAGGACTGAAGCTTTCTTT; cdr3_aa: CASSQERTEAFF
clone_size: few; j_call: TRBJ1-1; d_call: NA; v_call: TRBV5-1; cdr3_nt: TGCGCCAGCAGCTTGGTGGGCAGCACTGAAGCTTTCTTT; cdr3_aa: CASSLVGSTEAFF
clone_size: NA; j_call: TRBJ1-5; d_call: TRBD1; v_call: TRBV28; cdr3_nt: TGTGCCAGCTCAAAGACAGGGATGAGCAATCAGCCCCAGCATTTT; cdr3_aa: CASSKTGMSNQPQHF
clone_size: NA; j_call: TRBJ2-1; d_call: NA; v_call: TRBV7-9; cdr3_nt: TGTGCCAGCAGCCCTAAGTGGGGGGAAGGGTCCTACAATGAGCAGTTCTTC; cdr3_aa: CASSPKWGEGSYNEQFF
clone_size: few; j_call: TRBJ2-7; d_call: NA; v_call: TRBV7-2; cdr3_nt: TGTGCCAGCAGCTTAGGGGGAGGATGGACACGAGCGCAGTACTTC; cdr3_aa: CASSLGGGWTRAQYF
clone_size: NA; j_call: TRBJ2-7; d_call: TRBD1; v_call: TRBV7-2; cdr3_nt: TGTGCCAGCAGCCCGAGCCTCGGGACAGCCTACGAGCAGTACTTC; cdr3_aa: CASSPSLGTAYEQYF
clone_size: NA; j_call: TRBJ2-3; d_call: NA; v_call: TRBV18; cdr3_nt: TGTGCCAGCTCACCCCCGCAGGGGACCATAGATACGCAGTATTTT; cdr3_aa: CASSPPQGTIDTQYF
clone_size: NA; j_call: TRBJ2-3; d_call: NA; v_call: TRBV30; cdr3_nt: TGTGCCTGGATGCGGGGCAGGGGGGCAGATACGCAGTATTTT; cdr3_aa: CAWMRGRGADTQYF
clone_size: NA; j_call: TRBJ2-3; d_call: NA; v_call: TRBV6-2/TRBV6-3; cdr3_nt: TGTGCCAGCAGTCGGAGATCAAAATCAACAGATACGCAGTATTTT; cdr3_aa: CASSRRSKSTDTQYF
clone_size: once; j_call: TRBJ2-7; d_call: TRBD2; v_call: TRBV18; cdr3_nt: TGTGCCAGCTCACTAACCTTGGGACAGTCTAGCGGGAGTAAATACGAGCAGTACTTC; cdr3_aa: CASSLTLGQSSGSKYEQYF
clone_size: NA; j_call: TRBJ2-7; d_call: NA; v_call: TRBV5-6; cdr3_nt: TGTGCCAGCAGCTCCCCGATATCAGGGGGGTGGTCTTATGTCCGCGAGCAGTACTTC; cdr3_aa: CASSSPISGGWSYVREQYF
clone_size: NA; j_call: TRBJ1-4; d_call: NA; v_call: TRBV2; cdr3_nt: TGTGCCAGCAGAGCAACAGGGCTAGATAATGAAAAACTGTTTTTT; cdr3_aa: CASRATGLDNEKLFF
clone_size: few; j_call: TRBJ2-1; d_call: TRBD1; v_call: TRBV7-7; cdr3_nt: TGTGCTAGCAGTAAAGGGACAGGGCGTAGCGATGAGCAGTTCTTC; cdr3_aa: CASSKGTGRSDEQFF
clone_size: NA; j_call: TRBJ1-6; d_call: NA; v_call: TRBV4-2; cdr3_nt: TGTGCCAGCAGCCAAGATGGCGGTCGCAGCTCCTATAATTCACCCCTCCACTTT; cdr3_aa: CASSQDGGRSSYNSPLHF
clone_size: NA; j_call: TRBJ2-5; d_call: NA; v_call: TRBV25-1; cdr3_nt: TGTGCCAGCGAGAGTAGCGGACCCTCTAGGGCGACCCAGTACTTC; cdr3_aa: CASESSGPSRATQYF
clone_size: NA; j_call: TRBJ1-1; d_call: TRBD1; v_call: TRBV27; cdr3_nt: TGTGCCAGCAGTTTATCGATAGACAGGGTAAGAACTGAAGCTTTCTTT; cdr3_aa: CASSLSIDRVRTEAFF
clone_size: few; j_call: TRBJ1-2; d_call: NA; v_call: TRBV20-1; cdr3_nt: TGCAGTGCTAGACGAGACAGGAACACCTTC; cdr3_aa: CSARRDRNTF
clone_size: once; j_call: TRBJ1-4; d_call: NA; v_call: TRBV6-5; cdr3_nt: TGTGCCAGCAGTTTTTTTCCACTGGAAAAACTGTTTTTT; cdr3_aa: CASSFFPLEKLFF
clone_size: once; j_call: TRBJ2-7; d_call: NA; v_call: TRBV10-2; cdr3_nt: TGCGCCAGCATACAACGATCAGGGCCCTACGAGCAGTACTTC; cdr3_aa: CASIQRSGPYEQYF
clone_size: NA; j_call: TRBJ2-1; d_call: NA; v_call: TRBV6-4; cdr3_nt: TGTGCCAGCAGTGACTCAGCGGAGCCGCTTAATGAGCAGTTCTTC; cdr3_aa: CASSDSAEPLNEQFF
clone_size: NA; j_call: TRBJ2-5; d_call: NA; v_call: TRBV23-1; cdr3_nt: TGCGCCAGCAGTCATCGTCTGCAAGAGACCCAGTACTTC; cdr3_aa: CASSHRLQETQYF
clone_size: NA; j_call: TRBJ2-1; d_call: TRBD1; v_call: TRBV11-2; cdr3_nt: TGTGCCAGCAGCTTAGAGTCGGGACAGGGGCGCCTCAATGAGCAGTTCTTC; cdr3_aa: CASSLESGQGRLNEQFF
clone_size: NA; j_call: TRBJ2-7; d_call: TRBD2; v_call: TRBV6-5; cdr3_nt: TGTGCCTCGAGGTCGGGAGGGGGGGACGAGCAGTACTTC; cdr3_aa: CASRSGGGDEQYF
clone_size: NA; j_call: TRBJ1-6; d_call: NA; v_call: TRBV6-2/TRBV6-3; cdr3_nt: TGTGCCAGCAGTTATGGGTATCAGGGCCACAACTCCTATAATTCACCCCTCCACTTT; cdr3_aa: CASSYGYQGHNSYNSPLHF
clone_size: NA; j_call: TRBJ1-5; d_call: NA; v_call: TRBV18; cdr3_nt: TGTGCCAGCTCACCAGGGTCGGGAACCTTAAATCAGCCCCAGCATTTT; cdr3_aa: CASSPGSGTLNQPQHF
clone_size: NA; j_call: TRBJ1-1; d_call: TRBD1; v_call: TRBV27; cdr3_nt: TGTGCCAGCACCTCCGACAGGGCGAACACTGAAGCTTTCTTT; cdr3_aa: CASTSDRANTEAFF
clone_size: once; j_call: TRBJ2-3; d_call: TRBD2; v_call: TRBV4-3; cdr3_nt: TGCGCCAGCAGCCAAGGGATTACGGGAGGGCCTACAGATACGCAGTATTTT; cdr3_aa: CASSQGITGGPTDTQYF
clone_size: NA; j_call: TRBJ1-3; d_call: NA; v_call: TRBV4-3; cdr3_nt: TGCGCCAGCAGCCAAGACAGGGCTGGAAACACCATATATTTT; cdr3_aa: CASSQDRAGNTIYF